The T cell receptor beta chain under discussion was sequenced for a study of shared T cell receptors in the human thymus. The CDR3 consists of 18 residues. Germline CDR1 is MNHEY and CDR2 is SMNVEV (reference sequence). The V gene end was trimmed by 0 bases and the J gene end by 1 base; junction bases not matched to a gene: 11. Assay: immunoSEQ multiplex PCR; the TCRdb copy retains only in-frame clones and omits some. Of over 450,000 clones detected, 75% to 80% appear once; the ten largest clones hold about 0.014%. The data were also submitted as part of a second study, on human thymus T cells.

This chain connects TRBV27 to TRBJ1-2; TRBD1 matches 7 bases. This clonotype was sampled from a boy in the first two years of life with a congenital heart defect. The sample consisted of thymocytes. The CDR3 nucleotides are TGTGCCAGCAGTTTATCGAGGGACAGCCCACGACTTAACTATGGCTACACCTTC. Translating it yields CASSLSRDSPRLNYGYTF.